This T cell receptor (beta chain) was found in a study of CD4 and CD8 cells across lung adenocarcinoma regions. The CDR3 covers 15 residues. Germline assignment: CDR1 MNHNS and CDR2 SASEGT. Each CDR3 protein is one row after TCRdb ran MiXCR on the PCR reads. The profile covers some 16,000 distinct CDR3 sequences, with around 53% appearing a single time and 32% taken by the ten largest. Donors had localized lung adenocarcinoma, a non-small cell lung cancer. This clonotype showed up just a few times. The sequenced sample was CD8+ T cells from the center of a lung tumor. The receptor comes from a female donor with lung adenocarcinoma. The CD4 and CD8 labels of this study may be unreliable. The chain uses TRBV6-1 and TRBJ2-5; 7 bases align to TRBD2. The DNA end is a closer match to TRBJ2-7, so the J assignment may be wrong. The CDR3 region is CASSEEGGMGSEQYF. CDR3 in DNA: TGTGCCAGCAGTGAAGAGGGAGGGATGGGATCCGAGCAGTACTTC.